The 25 T cell receptor beta chains below were found in one sample sequenced in a study of blood T cell repertoires in COVID-19. Repertoires were generated with immunoSEQ multiplex PCR, while TCRdb's copy carries only in-frame clones and drops some. The data hold 170,000 or so clones, with about 90% observed a single time. Input material: PBMCs or T cells enriched from blood (not recorded which). The receptors originated from a woman in her forties or fifties who had recovered from COVID-19.

The V call is TRBV18, the J call TRBJ1-2; 7 bases are shared with TRBD1. Germline V gene data show CDR1 as KGHSH and CDR2 as LQKENI. Losses at the gene ends were 6 bases for V and 5 bases for J; bases not matched to a gene: 6. CDR3 size: 13 residues. CDR3 in amino acids: CASSTGIEYGYTF. In nucleotides, the CDR3 is TGTGCCAGCTCGACAGGGATTGAGTATGGCTACACCTTC.

The V and J genes are TRBV19 and TRBJ1-5; 7 nucleotides line up with TRBD1. The germline gives CDR1 LNHDA, CDR2 SQIVND (reference sequence). CDR3 size: 16 residues. Trimming at V came to 4 bases and at J to 3 bases, leaving 9 bases not matched to a gene. The CDR3 protein is CASSTDRSRVNQPQHF. The DNA of the CDR3 is TGTGCCAGTAGTACGGACAGGTCGAGGGTCAATCAGCCCCAGCATTTT.

The table lists this clone with a count of one. J is TRBJ2-5 and V is TRBV4-1; 7 positions match TRBD1. V gave up 4 bases and J gave up 2 bases; unmatched junction bases: 10. CDR1 is MGHRA, CDR2 YSYEKL, per germline. The CDR3 has 16 amino acids. The CDR3 reads CASSLRMTGSQETQYF. CDR3 coding DNA: TGCGCCAGCAGCCTCCGAATGACAGGGTCGCAAGAGACCCAGTACTTC.

This clone was recorded only once. The chain recombines TRBV18 with TRBJ2-1; a weak D match, TRBD2 (6 bases). V was clipped by 3 bases and J by 3 bases, with 12 bases between them. The CDR3 runs 15 residues. Germline V lookup: CDR1 KGHSH, CDR2 LQKENI. This CDR3 reads CASSPGGGLYNEQFF. In nucleotides, the CDR3 is TGTGCCAGCTCACCTGGCGGAGGGCTCTACAATGAGCAGTTCTTC.

The chain uses TRBV29-1 and TRBJ1-5; 8 nucleotides agree with TRBD1. Germline loops: CDR1 SQVTM, CDR2 ANQGSEA. The CDR3 length is 15 residues. The V gene end was trimmed by 4 bases and the J gene end by 2 bases; junction bases not matched to a gene: 7. The CDR3 spells CSVGEAGGGNQPQHF. As DNA, the CDR3 is TGCAGCGTTGGAGAGGCAGGGGGCGGCAATCAGCCCCAGCATTTT.

The chain uses TRBV29-1 and TRBJ2-1; D is perhaps TRBD2 (5 bases). Germline V lookup: CDR1 SQVTM, CDR2 ANQGSEA. This CDR3 has 14 residues. V lost 1 base and J 4 bases, leaving 11 bases between the germline ends. CDR3 coding DNA: TGCAGCGTTGAAGGACTAACTCTATACAATGAGCAGTTCTTC. Translation gives CSVEGLTLYNEQFF.

V gene TRBV23-1 combines with J gene TRBJ1-1; 7 nucleotides match TRBD1. TRBV23-1 is treated as an ORF (open reading frame) with a function not yet certain. The CDR3 totals 17 residues. V gave up 9 bases and J gave up 9 bases; unmatched junction bases: 25. The CDR3 sequence is CASWLAGSTGAIPKAFF. CDR3 in DNA: TGCGCCAGTTGGCTAGCGGGAAGTACAGGGGCCATTCCAAAAGCTTTCTTT.

The chain employs TRBV29-1 and TRBJ2-3; D is perhaps TRBD1 (6 bases). The CDR3 has 14 residues. CDR1 is SQVTM, CDR2 ANQGSEA, per germline. The ends were cut back, 6 bases at V and 0 bases at J, with 13 bases in the middle. The CDR3 sequence: CSVAGTTSTDTQYF. DNA of the CDR3: TGCAGCGTCGCAGGGACAACAAGCACAGATACGCAGTATTTT.

This clone was picked up a small number of times. The V gene is TRBV5-1, the J gene TRBJ1-3; D is ambiguous. The V and J ends lost 1 base and 4 bases respectively, with 6 bases between them. This CDR3 is built from 13 residues. Germline CDR1 is SGHRS and CDR2 is YFSETQ. CDR3 residues: CASSLSLGNTIYF. The CDR3 nucleotides are TGCGCCAGCAGCTTGTCTTTGGGAAACACCATATATTTT.

The rearrangement joins TRBV5-8 to TRBJ2-7; 8 bases align to TRBD1. V shed 4 bases and J 6 bases; nucleotides not matched to a gene: 9. Per germline, CDR1 SGHTS and CDR2 YDEGEE. CDR3 length equals 14 residues. The CDR3 sequence: CASSQGQVVTEQYF. The CDR3 coding sequence is TGTGCCAGCAGCCAGGGACAGGTAGTCACCGAGCAGTACTTC.

V and J are TRBV19 and TRBJ1-2; D gene uncertain. The CDR3 consists of 13 residues. The germline V and J ends were trimmed by 6 bases and 3 bases, with 11 bases remaining between them. In germline, CDR1 is LNHDA, CDR2 SQIVND (reference sequence). The DNA for the CDR3 is TGTGCCAGTAGCCCGGAGCGGGACTATGGCTACACCTTC. Amino acid sequence: CASSPERDYGYTF.

The V and J genes are TRBV2 and TRBJ1-5; 12 bases are shared with TRBD1. Unmatched junction bases numbered 4, after V lost 4 bases and J lost 6 bases. This CDR3 region has 15 residues. Germline lookup yields CDR1 SNHLY and CDR2 FYNNEI. The CDR3 region is CASSGDRGLGQPQHF. In DNA form, the CDR3 reads TGTGCCAGCAGTGGGGACAGGGGGCTAGGTCAGCCCCAGCATTTT.

The chain is built from TRBV7-9 and TRBJ1-2; TRBD1 matches at 10 bases. The CDR3 consists of 16 residues. V trimming: 1 base; J trimming: 8 bases; junction bases outside the gene matches: 10. The germline V gene has CDR1 SEHNR and CDR2 FQNEAQ (reference sequence). Here the CDR3 DNA reads TGTGCCAGCAGCTTAGGTGCCGGGACAGGGGACTCCGGCTACACCTTC. This encodes CASSLGAGTGDSGYTF.

The J gene is TRBJ2-1, the V gene TRBV5-1; 7 positions agree with TRBD2. In germline, CDR1 is SGHRS, CDR2 YFSETQ. The CDR3 is made up of 13 amino acids. J lost 6 bases, V lost 4 bases, and 4 bases had no gene match. For the CDR3, the DNA is TGCGCCAGCAGCCCGGGACTAATCAATGAGCAGTTCTTC. Amino acids: CASSPGLINEQFF. Supplemented by reference TRBV5-1 and TRBJ2-1, the full variable domain reads KAGVTQTPRYLIKTRGQQVTLSCSPISGHRSVSWYQQTPGQGLQFLFEYFSETQRNKGNFPGRFSGRQFSNSRSEMNVSTLELGDSALYLCASSPGLINEQFFGPGTRLTVL.

The chain uses TRBV7-9 and TRBJ1-1; weak D call: TRBD1 (6 bases). The length of the CDR3 is 14 residues. CDR1 and CDR2 from the germline V gene are SEHNR and FQNEAQ (reference sequence). V gave up 1 base and J gave up 6 bases, with 12 bases separating them. The CDR3 sequence: CASSLGGGAAEAFF. CDR3 sequence (DNA): TGTGCCAGCAGCTTAGGCGGGGGGGCAGCTGAAGCTTTCTTT.

The chain couples TRBV3-1 (or the pseudogene TRBV3-2) to TRBJ1-1; D not resolved. The germline V gene encodes CDR1 LGHDT and CDR2 YNNKEL (reference sequence). The CDR3 runs 13 residues. The V end lost 4 bases, the J end lost 6 bases, and 12 bases lay between the germline ends. The CDR3 bases are TGTGCCAGCAGCCTATACAGAGCTTCTGAAGCTTTCTTT. Encoded protein: CASSLYRASEAFF.

The rearrangement joins TRBV6-5 to TRBJ1-1, with 7 nucleotides matching TRBD1. The junction had 4 bases not matched to a gene; V was cut back by 2 bases and J by 1 base. The CDR3 is 15 amino acids. Germline lookup yields CDR1 MNHEY and CDR2 SVGAGI. This CDR3 is CASSYGYRGNTEAFF. The CDR3 nucleotides are TGTGCCAGCAGTTACGGTTACAGGGGGAACACTGAAGCTTTCTTT.

The V and J genes are TRBV28 and TRBJ2-1; 9 bases agree with TRBD2. The CDR3 loop spans 17 amino acids. Unmatched junction bases numbered 10, after V lost 4 bases and J lost 3 bases. Germline V gives CDR1 MDHEN, CDR2 SYDVKM. The chain's CDR3 is CASSSTFSGSLYNEQFF. For the CDR3, the DNA is TGTGCCAGCAGTTCTACGTTTAGCGGGAGTCTCTACAATGAGCAGTTCTTC.

The chain recombines TRBV11-2 with TRBJ2-7; D may be TRBD2 (6 bases). Trimming stripped 7 bases from V and 6 bases from J, with 19 bases between. Per germline, CDR1 SGHAT and CDR2 FQNNGV. The CDR3 runs to 14 residues. The CDR3 bases are TGTGCCAGCACCGGGGGAGGCAGGAACTCCGAGCAGTACTTC. This translates into CASTGGGRNSEQYF.

Only a few counts were recorded for this clone. The chain carries TRBV6-5 and TRBJ1-1, with a tentative D call TRBD1 (5 bases). Germline V gene data show CDR1 as MNHEY and CDR2 as SVGAGI. The CDR3 is made up of 16 amino acids. The ends were cut back, 2 bases at V and 3 bases at J, with 16 bases in the middle. CDR3 coding DNA: TGTGCCAGCAGTTACGGATTAACACGGGGGTACACTGAAGCTTTCTTT. Translation gives CASSYGLTRGYTEAFF.

The CDR3 bases are TGTGCCAGCAGCAAATTACGTGGGACAATACAAGAGACCCAGTACTTC. It translates to CASSKLRGTIQETQYF. The chain carries TRBV21-1 and TRBJ2-5; the table's D gene call, TRBD1, was not cross checked with the DNA. TRBV21-1 constitutes a pseudogene. The length of the CDR3 is 16 residues.

On this clone itself: One junction end disagrees with the germline gene, perhaps due to a read error. The V gene is TRBV27, the J gene TRBJ2-7; D is unresolved. CDR1 and CDR2 (germline): MNHEY, SMNVEV (reference sequence). This CDR3 is built from 13 residues. For the CDR3, the DNA is TGTGCCAGCAGTCGAGACCCCCTCGCCGGGTGGAACTTC. This translates into CASSRDPLAGWNF.

The chain is built from TRBV5-1 and TRBJ1-2; D is ambiguous. Germline assignment: CDR1 SGHRS and CDR2 YFSETQ. The CDR3 runs to 13 residues. V was cut by 0 bases and J by 6 bases, with 9 bases left in between. The DNA for the CDR3 is TGCGCCAGCAGCTTGGGGCAGTTTGATGGCTACACCTTC. It yields the protein CASSLGQFDGYTF. Full variable domain (outside the CDR3, taken from reference TRBV5-1 and TRBJ1-2): KAGVTQTPRYLIKTRGQQVTLSCSPISGHRSVSWYQQTPGQGLQFLFEYFSETQRNKGNFPGRFSGRQFSNSRSEMNVSTLELGDSALYLCASSLGQFDGYTFGSGTRLTVV.

The chain joins TRBV11-2 to TRBJ1-4; D gene uncertain. There are 12 residues in the CDR3. The germline CDR1 and CDR2 sequences are SGHAT and FQNNGV. V was pared by 0 bases and J by 15 bases, with 11 bases between. CDR3 sequence (DNA): TGTGCCAGCAGCTTAGATAGAGGTTCGATGTTTTTT. Translated, it gives CASSLDRGSMFF. The full variable domain, completed using reference TRBV11-2 and TRBJ1-4, is EAGVAQSPRYKIIEKRQSVAFWCNPISGHATLYWYQQILGQGPKLLIQFQNNGVVDDSQLPKDRFSAERLKGVDSTLKIQPAKLEDSAVYLCASSLDRGSMFFGSGTQLSVL.

The rearrangement joins TRBV30 to TRBJ2-1, with D possibly matching TRBD2 (5 bases). Trimming left V 2 bases short and J 5 bases short, with 10 bases between. CDR3 size: 13 residues. The germline V gene has CDR1 GTSNPN and CDR2 SVGIG (reference sequence). The CDR3 spells CAWSRGRDNEQFF. CDR3 DNA sequence: TGTGCCTGGAGTCGCGGGCGGGACAATGAGCAGTTCTTC.